Listed below are T cell receptor beta chains from one sample, sequenced in a study of T cell responses to AZD1222 COVID-19 vaccine. Here immunoSEQ multiplex PCR was the method, and the copy in TCRdb shows in-frame clones only, minus some. Of just over 90,000 clones in the sample, 80% to 90% were seen once. Specimen: peripheral blood, collected 28 days after the second AZD1222 dose. The receptors here all came from an adult who received the AZD1222 COVID-19 vaccine. Each CDR3 is given with its conserved first and last residue. D genes are given only for firm matches. Part of the rows lack a size; the others show once, few, many or a class for expanded clones.

clone size	V gene	J gene	D gene	CDR3 DNA	CDR3 protein
once	TRBV2	TRBJ2-1	TRBD2	TGTGCCAGCAGTGGACTAGCGGGAGATGTTGAGCAGTTCTTC	CASSGLAGDVEQFF
.	TRBV6-1	TRBJ1-5	.	TGTGCCAGCAGTGTTATTGGCGGCCGTAGCAATCAGCCCCAGCATTTT	CASSVIGGRSNQPQHF
once	TRBV7-7	TRBJ2-5	.	TGTGCTAGCAGCCCTACTGGGCTAGAATTCACGGGGGAGACCCAGTACTTC	CASSPTGLEFTGETQYF
.	TRBV6-5	TRBJ2-3	TRBD2	TGTGCCAGCACCCCCCAGCGGGAGTGGTCAGATACGCAGTATTTT	CASTPQREWSDTQYF
.	TRBV7-2	TRBJ1-2	TRBD1	TGTGCCAGCAGCCGGAATTCAGGGGGGAATCGGGGCTACACCTTC	CASSRNSGGNRGYTF
.	TRBV6-2/TRBV6-3	TRBJ2-1	TRBD2	TGTGCCAGCAGTTCTCAGGGACTACCAGGCTCAGATCAGTTCTTC	CASSSQGLPGSDQFF
.	TRBV11-1	TRBJ2-1	.	TGTGCCAGCAGCTTGATACACACCTCCTCCTACAATGAGCAGTTCTTC	CASSLIHTSSYNEQFF
once	TRBV29-1	TRBJ1-2	.	TGCAGCGGGGAACAGGGCGGCGATGGCTACACCTTC	CSGEQGGDGYTF
.	TRBV7-9	TRBJ1-2	.	TGTGCCAGCAGCTTAGGGGGAGGGCGTCCTGGCTACACCTTC	CASSLGGGRPGYTF
.	TRBV14	TRBJ1-2	.	TGTGCCAGCAGCAAACGGACGGCCGGCTACACCTTC	CASSKRTAGYTF
.	TRBV2	TRBJ1-6	TRBD1	TGTGCCAGCAGTGAAGACTCACAGGGGGCGAGTTCACCCCTCCACTTT	CASSEDSQGASSPLHF
.	TRBV2	TRBJ2-7	.	TGTGCCAGCAGGTTTGGACAGTTCGACGAGCAGTACTTC	CASRFGQFDEQYF
.	TRBV15	TRBJ1-1	.	TGTGCCACCAGCAGTGAAGGGACGAACACTGAAGCTTTCTTT	CATSSEGTNTEAFF
.	TRBV6-5	TRBJ2-2	.	TGTGCCAGCAGTTACGAGGGTTTGAACACCGGGGAGCTGTTTTTT	CASSYEGLNTGELFF
.	TRBV5-1	TRBJ1-2	.	TGCGCCAGCAGCTTCGTCAGGGTGGGGGGAGGCTACACCTTC	CASSFVRVGGGYTF
.	TRBV30	TRBJ2-1	.	TGTGCCTGGAGTTTGGCAGGCAGCCGTGAGCAGTTCTTC	CAWSLAGSREQFF
few	TRBV2	TRBJ1-2	.	TGTGCCAGCAGTGAAACCTCCCGAGGCTATGGCTACACCTTC	CASSETSRGYGYTF
.	TRBV7-9	TRBJ2-7	.	TGTGCCAGCAGCTTATCAGGGGAGTACTACGAGCAGTACTTC	CASSLSGEYYEQYF
.	TRBV18	TRBJ1-2	TRBD1	TGTGCCAGCTCTGGGACAGGCATCGCTAACTATGGCTACACCTTC	CASSGTGIANYGYTF
.	TRBV7-6	TRBJ2-5	.	TGTGCCAGCAGCTTAAACACCGAGGGAGAGACCCAGTACTTC	CASSLNTEGETQYF
.	TRBV6-5	TRBJ1-4	.	TGTGCCAGCGGGAAGGACGGGCTGTTTTTT	CASGKDGLFF
.	TRBV10-2	TRBJ2-7	TRBD2	TGCGCCAGCAGGGAAGGACAATGGGGGGGCGAGCAGTACTTC	CASREGQWGGEQYF
.	TRBV10-3	TRBJ2-3	TRBD2	TGTGCCATCAGGGGTGGGCTAGCGGGGACAGATACGCAGTATTTT	CAIRGGLAGTDTQYF
.	TRBV23-1	TRBJ1-2	.	TGCGCCAGCAGTCAACCCGAAAACCTTTACTATGGCTACACCTTC	CASSQPENLYYGYTF
.	TRBV10-1	TRBJ2-2	TRBD2	TGCGCCAGCAGTGCGGCGGGAGGGATCAACACCGGGGAGCTGTTTTTT	CASSAAGGINTGELFF
.	TRBV29-1	TRBJ1-2	.	TGCAGCGTTGAAGGGAGGGGACGACTAGGGGGCTACACCTTC	CSVEGRGRLGGYTF
.	TRBV28	TRBJ2-7	TRBD1	TGTGCCAGCAGATTAAACCGGGACAGGCAAAGCTCCTACGAGCAGTACTTC	CASRLNRDRQSSYEQYF
.	TRBV6-5	TRBJ2-7	.	TGTGCCAGCAGCTCGCCGACTGCCTACGAGCAGTACTTC	CASSSPTAYEQYF
.	TRBV6-6	TRBJ2-7	TRBD2	TGTGCCAGCAGTTACTCTAGCGGGGGCGCCTACGAGCAGTACTTC	CASSYSSGGAYEQYF
.	TRBV11-3	TRBJ1-3	.	TGTGCCAGCAGCTTAGGGACCGGGGGAAACACCATATATTTT	CASSLGTGGNTIYF
few	TRBV7-2	TRBJ1-2	TRBD1	TGTGCCAGCAGCGAATGGGACAGGGGATATTCGGGCTACACCTTC	CASSEWDRGYSGYTF
.	TRBV5-1	TRBJ2-5	.	TGCGCCAGCAGCCTTACCCCCCAAGAGACCCAGTACTTC	CASSLTPQETQYF
.	TRBV20-1	TRBJ2-1	TRBD2	TGCAGTGCCCAGACGGCGGGAGTCCAGTTCTTC	CSAQTAGVQFF
medium-sized	TRBV6-1	TRBJ2-2	.	TGTGCCAGCAGTGAAGGACTAGACACCGGGGAGCTGTTTTTT	CASSEGLDTGELFF